This T cell receptor beta chain was sequenced during a study of a mutant IDH1 vaccine in newly diagnosed glioma. About the study: Before enrollment, patients got radiotherapy alone, temozolomide alone, or mostly the combination. Visit V12 happened at week 35; visit V13 happened at week 47.

To note about this clone: Its antigen is not known.

Generated by immunoSEQ multiplex PCR, the TCRdb table keeps only in-frame clones and is missing some. In the table there are tens of thousands of clones, roughly two thirds of which are singletons. The time point was: week 47, end of study. Vaccination used 300 ug of mutant IDH1 20-mer peptide per dose, with topical imiquimod. Each of the donors came in with new WHO grade 3 or 4 astrocytomas that were IDH1-mutant and ATRX-lost. Study conclusions and caveats: The occurrence of vaccine-induced immune responses was seen in approximately 92% of patients.

This CDR3 comprises 13 residues. V lost 3 bases to trimming and J lost 5 bases; unmatched junction nucleotides: 5. The germline V gene encodes CDR1 SQVTM and CDR2 ANQGSEA. The gene calls are TRBV29-1 and TRBJ2-5; 8 nucleotides align to TRBD2. The material was peripheral blood mononuclear cells (PBMCs), obtained from a glioma patient whose treatment included an IDH1 peptide vaccine. This TCR derives from a man between 40 and 49 years old with glioma. Some clones in this sample may be carry-over from other donors' samples. The CDR3 sequence is CSVDAGGGETQYF. Written as DNA, the CDR3 is TGCAGCGTTGATGCGGGAGGAGGGGAGACCCAGTACTTC. Full variable domain (outside the CDR3, taken from reference TRBV29-1 and TRBJ2-5): SAVISQKPSRDICQRGTSLTIQCQVDSQVTMMFWYRQQPGQSLTLIATANQGSEATYESGFVIDKFPISRPNLTFSTLTVSNMSPEDSSIYLCSVDAGGGETQYFGPGTRLLVL.